A selection of T cell receptor beta chains follows, all from one sample in a study of T cell repertoires in cytomegalovirus infection. Each CDR3 protein is one row after TCRdb ran MiXCR on the reads. Seen here are some 180,000 distinct CDR3 sequences, approximately 18% observed once, and the top ten hold less than 25%. Sequences were obtained from CD8+ T cells from PBMCs. The receptors come from a human donor in good health (CMV status not recorded). Some clones in this sample may be carry-over from other donors' samples. The CDR3 runs from the conserved cysteine through the conserved F or W. D genes are given only for firm matches. Size is stated for part of the rows, as once, few or many counts, or as a class when the clone is expanded.

J | V | size | D | DNA | CDR3
TRBJ2-7 | TRBV7-9 | few | NA | TGTGCCAGCAGCCCCGGGCCCTACTCCGAGCAGTACTTC | CASSPGPYSEQYF
TRBJ2-1 | TRBV10-3 | few | NA | TGTGCCATCAGTGAGTTGAGGCCCAATGAGCAGTTCTTC | CAISELRPNEQFF
TRBJ2-5 | TRBV7-9 | NA | NA | TGTGCCAGCAGCCACCTCGGAGAGACCCAGTACTTC | CASSHLGETQYF
TRBJ1-1 | TRBV25-1 | NA | NA | TGTGCCAGCAGTGCAGGGTACGGGGCCACTGAAGCTTTCTTT | CASSAGYGATEAFF
TRBJ2-2 | TRBV9 | NA | NA | TGTGCCAGCAGCGTAGAACTAGGCGGGGACAACACCGGGGAGCTGTTTTTT | CASSVELGGDNTGELFF
TRBJ2-6 | TRBV20-1 | few | TRBD1 | TGCAGTGTACGGGACAGGGGAACCGGGGCCAACGTCCTGACTTTC | CSVRDRGTGANVLTF
TRBJ1-2 | TRBV6-5 | NA | NA | TGTGCCAGCAGTTACCGGCACCCTATTCGTGGCTATGGCTACACCTTC | CASSYRHPIRGYGYTF
TRBJ1-2 | TRBV6-8 | NA | NA | TGTGCCAGCAGGCCTGTGACAAACCTCTATGGCTACACCTTC | CASRPVTNLYGYTF
TRBJ2-1 | TRBV7-2 | many | NA | TGTGCCAGCAGCACGGAGGGCAGGGGACCCTACAATGAGCAGTTCTTC | CASSTEGRGPYNEQFF
TRBJ1-2 | TRBV28 | NA | TRBD1 | TGTGCCAGCAGTTTAGTGGACAGGGCAAACTATGGCTACACCTTC | CASSLVDRANYGYTF
TRBJ1-1 | TRBV12-5 | NA | NA | TGTGCTAGTGGTCTTGAGGTTATTACCGGGACGGAGAACACTGAAGCTTTCTTT | CASGLEVITGTENTEAFF
TRBJ2-1 | TRBV7-3 | few | TRBD2 | TGTGCCAGCAGCTTAACAGCGGGGAGCTCCTACAATGAGCAGTTCTTC | CASSLTAGSSYNEQFF
TRBJ2-3 | TRBV7-9 | NA | NA | TGTGCCAGCAGCTTCCGGGGGAAGGGCACAGATACGCAGTATTTT | CASSFRGKGTDTQYF
TRBJ2-1 | TRBV28 | NA | TRBD2 | TGTGCCAGCAGTTTACGGGTAGCGGGGCCCTCCTACAATGAGCAGTTCTTC | CASSLRVAGPSYNEQFF
TRBJ1-4 | TRBV7-6 | NA | NA | TGTGCCAGCAGCTTAGCGTGGGGTCGTGAACTGTTTTTT | CASSLAWGRELFF
TRBJ2-7 | TRBV6-2/TRBV6-3 | few | NA | TGTGCCAGCAGTCCCCTGGCCAGGACATTCTACGAGCAGTACTTC | CASSPLARTFYEQYF
TRBJ1-1 | TRBV7-9 | few | NA | TGTGCCAGCAGGCTGACAGATTTGAACACTGAAGCTTTCTTT | CASRLTDLNTEAFF
TRBJ2-1 | TRBV7-9 | NA | TRBD2 | TGTGCCAAGAGCGGGGGGGCCCCAAATTACAATGAGCAGTTCTTC | CAKSGGAPNYNEQFF
TRBJ1-1 | TRBV13 | NA | NA | TGTGCCAGCAGCACCCAAAACACTGAAGCTTTCTTT | CASSTQNTEAFF
TRBJ1-1 | TRBV6-1 | NA | TRBD1 | TGTGCCAGCAGTCATCCGACAGGGGTAAACACTGAAGCTTTCTTT | CASSHPTGVNTEAFF
TRBJ2-2 | TRBV7-2 | NA | NA | TGTGCCAGCAGCTTATCCTCTGGTCTTCAATTCGTCGGCGGGGAGCTGTTTTTT | CASSLSSGLQFVGGELFF
TRBJ2-2 | TRBV5-1 | few | TRBD2 | TGCGCCAGCAGACTTAGCGGGGGCTACACCGGGGAGCTGTTTTTT | CASRLSGGYTGELFF
TRBJ2-7 | TRBV5-1 | NA | NA | TGCGCCAGCAGCCAACAGATGTTCCCCTCCTACGAGCAGTACTTC | CASSQQMFPSYEQYF
TRBJ2-1 | TRBV7-3 | few | TRBD2 | TGTGCCAGCAGCTTAGTTAGCGGGGGATACAATGAGCAGTTCTTC | CASSLVSGGYNEQFF
TRBJ2-1 | TRBV7-9 | few | NA | TGTGCCAGCAGCTTAGTAGCCTGGTGGGATGAGCAGTTCTTC | CASSLVAWWDEQFF
TRBJ2-6 | TRBV7-2 | NA | NA | TGTGCCAGCAGCCCGTCCGGCCCCTCTGGGGCCAACGTCCTGACTTTC | CASSPSGPSGANVLTF
TRBJ1-1 | TRBV28 | few | NA | TGTGCCAGCAGTTTGGTCAGCCAGAACACTGAAGCTTTCTTT | CASSLVSQNTEAFF
TRBJ1-3 | TRBV20-1 | NA | NA | TGCAGTGCTAGTCCCACACCTTTCTCTGGAAACACCATATATTTT | CSASPTPFSGNTIYF
TRBJ2-7 | TRBV12-3/TRBV12-4 | NA | TRBD2 | TGTGCCAGCAGTTACGCGGGAGGCTCCTACGAGCAGTACTTC | CASSYAGGSYEQYF
TRBJ2-7 | TRBV4-2 | NA | NA | TGTGCCAGCAGCCAAGAAGGGACGGTCTCCTACGAGCAGTACTTC | CASSQEGTVSYEQYF
TRBJ1-2 | TRBV29-1 | few | TRBD1 | TGCAGCGTTTTGGGGCTGGGGACAGGTCCGAACTATGGCTACACCTTC | CSVLGLGTGPNYGYTF
TRBJ2-5 | TRBV11-2 | NA | NA | TGTGCCAGCAGCCCAGCCGCCTCTGCGGGTTGGGAGACCCAGTACTTC | CASSPAASAGWETQYF
TRBJ1-5 | TRBV7-8 | few | NA | TGTGCCAGCAGCAGTGGGTCAGGACCCCAGCATTTT | CASSSGSGPQHF
TRBJ1-2 | TRBV7-9 | few | NA | TGTGCCAGCCTGCCGGGGGGCGATGGCTACACCTTC | CASLPGGDGYTF
TRBJ2-5 | TRBV7-2 | NA | TRBD2 | TGTGCCAGCAGCTTTTTAGCGGGGGGGGGCCAAGAGACCCAGTACTTC | CASSFLAGGGQETQYF
TRBJ2-5 | TRBV7-9 | few | NA | TGTGCCAGCAGCTTAGACAGGGACCAAGAGACCCAGTACTTC | CASSLDRDQETQYF
TRBJ2-1 | TRBV7-8 | many | NA | TGTGCCAGCAGCCATGAACCGGGACCTCGAGTTTACAATGAGCAGTTCTTC | CASSHEPGPRVYNEQFF
TRBJ2-7 | TRBV4-2 | few | NA | TGTGCCAGCAGCCAAGTGGCAGGGAACTACGAGCAGTACTTC | CASSQVAGNYEQYF
TRBJ1-2 | TRBV7-9 | few | NA | TGTGCCAGCAGCTTCCCGACAGCGAACTATGGCTACACCTTC | CASSFPTANYGYTF
TRBJ2-7 | TRBV7-2 | few | TRBD2 | TGTGCCAGCAGCCAAGGACTAGCGGGGCGCCCGGTAGTGCCCTACGAGCAGTACTTC | CASSQGLAGRPVVPYEQYF
TRBJ2-7 | TRBV12-3/TRBV12-4 | once | NA | TGTGCCAGCAGTCCCTTCGGGGGGCGCCCCGAGCAGTACTTC | CASSPFGGRPEQYF
TRBJ1-4 | TRBV7-2 | NA | TRBD1 | TGTGCCAGCAGCTGGGGCAGGGGGCGCCTACTTAGTGAAAAACTGTTTTTT | CASSWGRGRLLSEKLFF
TRBJ2-5 | TRBV4-2 | NA | NA | TGTGCCAGCAGCCAAGATTGGGACGGGGAAGGAGAGACCCAGTACTTC | CASSQDWDGEGETQYF
TRBJ2-7 | TRBV7-2 | NA | TRBD1 | TGTGCCAGCAGCTCCTGGACAGGATACGAGCAGTACTTC | CASSSWTGYEQYF
TRBJ1-1 | TRBV9 | NA | NA | TGTGCCAGCAGCGTAGGCGGAACAGGGTTGAACACTGAAGCTTTCTTT | CASSVGGTGLNTEAFF
TRBJ1-5 | TRBV7-2 | many | NA | TGTGCCAGCAGCTTACGGGGGGGATCTAATCAGCCCCAGCATTTT | CASSLRGGSNQPQHF
TRBJ2-6 | TRBV9 | NA | NA | TGTGCCAGCAGCGTAGGGAACTCTGGGGCCAACGTCCTGACTTTC | CASSVGNSGANVLTF
TRBJ1-2 | TRBV12-3/TRBV12-4 | many | TRBD1 | TGTGCCAGCAGTTTAGGGAGGCGATTGTCAAACCGGGACAGGGACTATGGCTACACCTTC | CASSLGRRLSNRDRDYGYTF
TRBJ1-1 | TRBV12-3/TRBV12-4 | few | TRBD1 | TGTGCCAGCAGCCCCGATAGGACAGGGATGACTGAAGCTTTCTTT | CASSPDRTGMTEAFF
TRBJ1-2 | TRBV6-5 | NA | NA | TGTGTCAGCAGTTATGCAGGAAACTATGGCTACACCTTC | CVSSYAGNYGYTF
TRBJ1-5 | TRBV6-6 | NA | NA | TGTGCCAGCAGTTACTCCGGAGCTTATAGCAATCAGCCCCAGCATTTT | CASSYSGAYSNQPQHF
TRBJ2-7 | TRBV7-2 | NA | TRBD1 | TGTGCCAGCAGCTTAGTGGACAGGCTCGGCGAGCAGTACTTC | CASSLVDRLGEQYF
TRBJ1-1 | TRBV4-1 | NA | TRBD1 | TGCGCCAGCAGCCAGAAGACAGGGCTCACTGAAGCTTTCTTT | CASSQKTGLTEAFF
TRBJ1-1 | TRBV12-3/TRBV12-4 | few | NA | TGTGCCAGCAGCGCCGGACAGATCGCTGAAGCTTTCTTT | CASSAGQIAEAFF
TRBJ1-1 | TRBV15 | few | NA | TGTGCCACCAGCAGAGAAGTTAACACTGAAGCTTTCTTT | CATSREVNTEAFF